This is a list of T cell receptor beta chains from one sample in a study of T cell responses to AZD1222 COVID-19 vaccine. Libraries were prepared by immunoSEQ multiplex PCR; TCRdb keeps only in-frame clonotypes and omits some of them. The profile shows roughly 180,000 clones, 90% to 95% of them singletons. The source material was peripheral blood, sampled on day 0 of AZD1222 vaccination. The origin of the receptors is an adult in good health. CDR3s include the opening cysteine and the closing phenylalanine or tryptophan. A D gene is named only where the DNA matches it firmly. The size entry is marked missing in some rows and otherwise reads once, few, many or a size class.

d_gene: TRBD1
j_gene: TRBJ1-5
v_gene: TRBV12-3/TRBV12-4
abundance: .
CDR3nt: TGTGCCAGCAGCATTGACAGGGGCCAGCCCCAGCATTTT
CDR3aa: CASSIDRGQPQHF

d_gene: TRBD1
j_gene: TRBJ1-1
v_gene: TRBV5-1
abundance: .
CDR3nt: TGCGCCAGCACCTTCGACAGGGCCCCGACTGAAGCTTTCTTT
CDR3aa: CASTFDRAPTEAFF

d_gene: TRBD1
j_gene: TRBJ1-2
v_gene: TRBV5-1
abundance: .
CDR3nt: TGCGCCAGCAGCTCGGACAGGGTTGGCTACACCTTC
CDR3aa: CASSSDRVGYTF

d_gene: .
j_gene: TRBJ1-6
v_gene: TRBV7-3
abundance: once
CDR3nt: TGTGCCAGCAGCTTAAATAGGGGATCCCCCCTCCACTTT
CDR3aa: CASSLNRGSPLHF

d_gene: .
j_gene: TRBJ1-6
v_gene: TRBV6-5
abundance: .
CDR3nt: TGTGCCAGCAGTTCCCCCGACAGGCTGGGTAATTCACCCCTCCACTTT
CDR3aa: CASSSPDRLGNSPLHF

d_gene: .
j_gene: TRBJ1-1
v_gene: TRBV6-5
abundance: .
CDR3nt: TGTGCCAGCGCCGTCGGAGGCGACACTGAAGCTTTCTTT
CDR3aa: CASAVGGDTEAFF

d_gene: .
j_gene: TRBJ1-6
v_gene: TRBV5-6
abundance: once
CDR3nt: TGTGCCAGCAGCTTGGCTTCCACTTCACCCCTCCACTTT
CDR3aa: CASSLASTSPLHF

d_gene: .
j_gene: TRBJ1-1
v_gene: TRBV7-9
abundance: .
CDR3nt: TGTGCCAGCAGCTTCGCGAACACTGAAGCTTTCTTT
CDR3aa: CASSFANTEAFF

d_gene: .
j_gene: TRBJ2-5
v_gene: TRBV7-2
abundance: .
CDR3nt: TGTGCCAGCAGCTTAGACGCTGGCCAAGAGACCCAGTACTTC
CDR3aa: CASSLDAGQETQYF

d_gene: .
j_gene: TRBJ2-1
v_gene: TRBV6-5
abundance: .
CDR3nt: TGTGCCACGAAACGGGGGACAGACTCCTACAATGAGCAGTTCTTC
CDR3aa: CATKRGTDSYNEQFF

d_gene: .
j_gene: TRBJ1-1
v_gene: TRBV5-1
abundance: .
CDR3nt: TGCGCCAGCAGCTTGGGCCGGGGTGGGACGAACACTGAAGCTTTCTTT
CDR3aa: CASSLGRGGTNTEAFF

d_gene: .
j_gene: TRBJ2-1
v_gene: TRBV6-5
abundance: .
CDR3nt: TGTGCCAGCAGTTCTCCGGTGTCCGGCGCCGATGAGCAGTTCTTC
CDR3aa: CASSSPVSGADEQFF

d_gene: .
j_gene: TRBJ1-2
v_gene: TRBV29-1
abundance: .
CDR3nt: TGCAGCGTTGAGGCGGGTTTGGGCTACACCTTC
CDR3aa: CSVEAGLGYTF

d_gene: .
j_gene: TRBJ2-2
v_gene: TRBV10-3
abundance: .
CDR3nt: TGTGCCGCACGGCGGGGACAGTTGAACACCGGGGAGCTGTTTTTT
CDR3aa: CAARRGQLNTGELFF

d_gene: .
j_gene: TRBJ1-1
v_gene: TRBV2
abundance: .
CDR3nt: TGTGCCAGCAGTGAGTATGGGGTGGACACTGAAGCTTTCTTT
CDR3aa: CASSEYGVDTEAFF

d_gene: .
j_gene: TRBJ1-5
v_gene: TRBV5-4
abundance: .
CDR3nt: TGTGCCAGCAGCTCACAGGGAAATCAGCCCCAGCATTTT
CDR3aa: CASSSQGNQPQHF

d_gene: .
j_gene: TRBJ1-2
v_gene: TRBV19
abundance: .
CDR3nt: TGTGCCAGTAGTACCGCGGGGGGCTACACCTTC
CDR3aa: CASSTAGGYTF

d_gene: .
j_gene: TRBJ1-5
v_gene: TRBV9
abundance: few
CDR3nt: TGTGCCAGCAGCGTGCAGGGTATCGGGCAGCCCCAGCATTTT
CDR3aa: CASSVQGIGQPQHF

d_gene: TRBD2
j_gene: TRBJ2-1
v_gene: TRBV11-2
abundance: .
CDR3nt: TGTGCCAGCAGCTCACCCCTAGCGGCTTGGAATGAGCAGTTCTTC
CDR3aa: CASSSPLAAWNEQFF

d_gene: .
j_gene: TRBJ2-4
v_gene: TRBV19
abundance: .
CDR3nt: TGTGCGAGTATATGGGGAGATATTCAGTACTTC
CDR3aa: CASIWGDIQYF

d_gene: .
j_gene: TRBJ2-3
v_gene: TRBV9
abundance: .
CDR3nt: TGTGCCAGCAGCGCAGAGGAAGGGGGGGACACAGATACGCAGTATTTT
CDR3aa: CASSAEEGGDTDTQYF

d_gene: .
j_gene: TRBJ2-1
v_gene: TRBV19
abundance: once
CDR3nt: TGTGCCAGTAGTATAGCCGGCAATGAGCAGTTCTTC
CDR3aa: CASSIAGNEQFF